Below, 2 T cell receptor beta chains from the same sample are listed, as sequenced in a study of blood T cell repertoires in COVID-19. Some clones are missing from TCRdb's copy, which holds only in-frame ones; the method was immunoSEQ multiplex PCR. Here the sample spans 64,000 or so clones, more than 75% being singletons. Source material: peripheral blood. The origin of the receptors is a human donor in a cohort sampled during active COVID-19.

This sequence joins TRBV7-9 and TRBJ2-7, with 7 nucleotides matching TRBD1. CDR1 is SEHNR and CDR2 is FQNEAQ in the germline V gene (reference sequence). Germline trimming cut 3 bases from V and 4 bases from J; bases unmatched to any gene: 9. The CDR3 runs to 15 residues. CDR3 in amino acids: CASSLGRTGAYEQYF. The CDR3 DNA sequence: TGTGCCAGCAGCTTGGGTAGGACAGGCGCTTACGAGCAGTACTTC.

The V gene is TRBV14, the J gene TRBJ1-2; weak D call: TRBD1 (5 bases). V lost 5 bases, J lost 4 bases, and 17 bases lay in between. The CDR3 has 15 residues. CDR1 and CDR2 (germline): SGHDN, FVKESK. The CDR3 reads CASSTTRQLPYGYTF. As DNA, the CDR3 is TGTGCCAGCAGCACTACCCGACAGCTGCCCTATGGCTACACCTTC.